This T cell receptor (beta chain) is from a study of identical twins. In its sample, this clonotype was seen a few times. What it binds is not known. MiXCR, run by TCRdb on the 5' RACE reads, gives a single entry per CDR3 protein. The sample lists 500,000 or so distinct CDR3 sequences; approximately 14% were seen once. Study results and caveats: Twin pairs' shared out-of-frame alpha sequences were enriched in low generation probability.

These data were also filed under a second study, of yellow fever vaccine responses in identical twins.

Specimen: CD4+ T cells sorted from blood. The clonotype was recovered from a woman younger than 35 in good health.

The CDR3: CASRPSGGPWNEQFF. DNA for the CDR3: TGTGCCAGCAGACCCTCGGGGGGGCCTTGGAATGAGCAGTTCTTC. V and J are TRBV28 and TRBJ2-1, with 8 bases that match TRBD2. Germline-derived CDR1 and CDR2 are MDHEN and SYDVKM. The CDR3 totals 15 residues. V gave up 6 bases and J gave up 7 bases; unmatched junction bases: 11.